This T cell receptor beta chain was found in a study of T-cell memory formation after mild COVID-19 (dated by TCRdb to about 2021). Background on the whole study: TCR sequence clusters from the two donors were largely donor specific. Two young, previously healthy adult volunteers, one female and one male, were included in the cohort. Longitudinal TCRalpha and TCRbeta repertoire sequencing tracked T-cell clones expanding and contracting after mild COVID-19 in a couple of donors. Results and caveats for the whole study, not just this receptor: The second-wave clones that peaked on day 37 were not confirmed to be SARS-CoV-2 specific. From day 15 to 85, contracting clones showed balanced CD4/CD8 phenotypes, whereas a second wave of clones that expanded from day 15 to 37 leaned towards CD4+. Only a couple of mild cases were covered by the study, and larger cohorts that include severe cases with pre-infection samples were considered necessary. The detection of some responding clones in pre-infection memory suggests that pre-existing cross-reactive memory T cells joined the SARS-CoV-2 response. Contracting CD4+ clones were found mainly in CM and EM memory subsets, while CD8+ clones were enriched in EMRA.

This clonotype has more than one count but fewer than ten. Its antigen has not been determined. Qualities for individual bases were not recorded, and no much larger clone is one base off. Ficoll-Paque density gradient centrifugation was the method used to isolate PBMCs. Per the germline V gene, SGHTA is the CDR1 and FQGNSA is the CDR2. The germline ends are 20 bases apart after V is trimmed by 5 bases and J by 4 bases. The cysteine opens and the phenylalanine closes a CDR3 of 16 amino acids. The entry retains the CDR3 DNA only, 48 bases that are in frame from base 1. These reads were obtained on an Illumina NovaSeq 6000. Using 5'RACE with constant-segment primers, TCRalpha and TCRbeta cDNA libraries were constructed, with sample barcodes and unique molecular identifiers added in the process. Trizol reagent was used to extract RNA from every sample. Amplification of the libraries took two PCR steps, and the second step added a second sample barcode plus Illumina TruSeq adapters. The libraries were sequenced on an Illumina NovaSeq using 2 x 150 bp paired-end reads. As for the authors' bioinformatics: With migec v1.2.7, reads were demultiplexed and then collapsed into UMI-guided consensus sequences. Using mixcr v2.1.11, the UMI consensuses were aligned to TRA and TRB V and J templates and assembled into clonotypes. Clonotypes were classified as expanded or contracted when called significant by both edgeR and NoisET, with noise models trained on biological replicates. For edgeR calls, a false discovery rate-adjusted p below 0.01 and a log2 fold-change threshold of 1 were applied. As an exploratory analysis of dynamics, max-normalized trajectories of the 1000 most abundant clonotypes were examined by PCA with hierarchical clustering. Separately sequenced CD4+ and CD8+ repertoires were used to assign a CD4 or CD8 phenotype to each responding clone. TCRdb reanalyzed the raw reads on its own, using fastp at Q25 for trimming and MiXCR for clone calling, and kept in-frame beta chains. Duplicate CDR3 protein sequences are folded into a single record with the most common DNA and genes. TCRdb's processing, not the authors' own work, is the source of the V and J calls. The sample table lists about 180,000 distinct CDR3 sequences, around a sixth of them with a count of one. The ten biggest clones cover 3.5% to 5% of the sample.

The clonotype comes from a man aged 18 to 29 who had mild COVID-19 (a few samples of this study predate the infection). The sample titles of this study are shuffled in the database, so cell type and time point are left out; the donor was told from shared clones. Sequences were obtained from PBMCs or a T cell subset sorted from them (not recorded which). The sequence is built from TRBV7-2 and TRBJ2-5; the D gene is possibly TRBD1 or TRBD2, each agreeing over 6 bases. The CDR3 region reads CASSLRGGGPPETQYF. DNA sequence: TGTGCCAGCAGCCTACGGGGTGGGGGGCCTCCAGAGACCCAGTACTTC.